The TCR beta chain described here comes from a study of blood T cell repertoires in COVID-19. The method was immunoSEQ multiplex PCR; TCRdb's version includes in-frame clones alone and lacks a portion of them. The data contain about 320,000 clones, 70% to 90% of them singletons. Material: peripheral blood. The clonotype was recovered from a woman aged 25 to 39 with COVID-19, enrolled during active disease.

CDR3: CASSFHRGTNEKLFF. The CDR3 DNA follows: TGTGCCAGCAGCTTTCACAGGGGAACTAATGAAAAACTGTTTTTT. V and J are TRBV7-2 and TRBJ1-4, with 7 positions matching TRBD1. Germline V gene sequence: CDR1 SGHTA, CDR2 FQGNSA. The CDR3 runs to 15 residues. V was pared by 3 bases and J by 1 base, with 2 bases of the junction left unmatched. The full variable domain, rest sourced from reference TRBV7-2 and TRBJ1-4, is GAGVSQSPSNKVTEKGKDVELRCDPISGHTALYWYRQSLGQGLEFLIYFQGNSAPDKSGLPSDRFSAERTGGSVSTLTIQRTQQEDSAVYLCASSFHRGTNEKLFFGSGTQLSVL.